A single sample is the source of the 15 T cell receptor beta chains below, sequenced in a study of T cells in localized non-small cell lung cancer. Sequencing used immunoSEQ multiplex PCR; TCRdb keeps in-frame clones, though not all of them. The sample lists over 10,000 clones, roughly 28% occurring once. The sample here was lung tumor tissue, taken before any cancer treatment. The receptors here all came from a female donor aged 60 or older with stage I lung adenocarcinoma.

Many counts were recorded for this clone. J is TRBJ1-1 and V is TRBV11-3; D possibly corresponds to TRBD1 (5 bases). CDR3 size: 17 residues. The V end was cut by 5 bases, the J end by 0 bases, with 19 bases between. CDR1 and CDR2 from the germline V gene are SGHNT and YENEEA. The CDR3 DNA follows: TGTGCCAGCAGCCCCCAACAGGTCTCCTCGGTGAACACTGAAGCTTTCTTT. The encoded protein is CASSPQQVSSVNTEAFF.

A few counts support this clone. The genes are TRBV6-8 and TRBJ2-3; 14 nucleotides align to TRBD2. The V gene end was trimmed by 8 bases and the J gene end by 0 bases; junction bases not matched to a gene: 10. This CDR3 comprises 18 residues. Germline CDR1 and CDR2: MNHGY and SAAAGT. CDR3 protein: CASLGRTSGRHSTDTQYF. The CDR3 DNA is TGTGCCAGCTTGGGTAGGACTAGCGGGAGGCACAGCACAGATACGCAGTATTTT.

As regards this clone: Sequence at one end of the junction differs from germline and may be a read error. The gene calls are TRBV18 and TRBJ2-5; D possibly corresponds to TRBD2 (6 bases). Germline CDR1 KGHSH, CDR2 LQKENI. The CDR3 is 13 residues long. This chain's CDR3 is CASATGGTPFPHF. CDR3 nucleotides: TGTGCCAGCGCCACCGGCGGGACCCCATTCCCTCACTTC.

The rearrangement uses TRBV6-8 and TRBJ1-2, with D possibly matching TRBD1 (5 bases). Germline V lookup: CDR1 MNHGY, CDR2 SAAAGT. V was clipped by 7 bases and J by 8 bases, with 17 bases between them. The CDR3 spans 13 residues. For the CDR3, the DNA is TGTGCCAGCACCCGAACACTGACAGAAGGCTACACCTTC. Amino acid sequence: CASTRTLTEGYTF.

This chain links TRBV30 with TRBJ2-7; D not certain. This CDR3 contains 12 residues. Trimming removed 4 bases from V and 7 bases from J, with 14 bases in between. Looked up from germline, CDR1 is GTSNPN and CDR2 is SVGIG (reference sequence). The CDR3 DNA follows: TGTGCCTGGACCATAGGCGTAAGGGAGCAGTACTTC. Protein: CAWTIGVREQYF.

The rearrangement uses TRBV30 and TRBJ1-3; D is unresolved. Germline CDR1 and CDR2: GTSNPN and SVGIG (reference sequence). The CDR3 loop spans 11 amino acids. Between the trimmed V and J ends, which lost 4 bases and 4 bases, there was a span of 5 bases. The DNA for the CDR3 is TGTGCCTGGATGGGGGGAAACACCATATATTTT. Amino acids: CAWMGGNTIYF.

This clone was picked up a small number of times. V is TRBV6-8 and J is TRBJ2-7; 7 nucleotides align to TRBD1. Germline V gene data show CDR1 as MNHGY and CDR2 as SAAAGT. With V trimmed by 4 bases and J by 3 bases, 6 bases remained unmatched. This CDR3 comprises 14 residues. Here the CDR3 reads CASSSPGTDYEQYF. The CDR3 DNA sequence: TGTGCCAGCAGTTCACCAGGGACAGACTACGAGCAGTACTTC.

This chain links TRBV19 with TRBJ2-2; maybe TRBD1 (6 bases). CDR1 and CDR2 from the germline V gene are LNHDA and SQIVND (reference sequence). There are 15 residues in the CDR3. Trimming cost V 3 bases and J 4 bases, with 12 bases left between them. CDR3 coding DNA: TGTGCCAGTAGTATTATACAGGGCCGCACCGGGGAGCTGTTTTTT. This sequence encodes CASSIIQGRTGELFF.

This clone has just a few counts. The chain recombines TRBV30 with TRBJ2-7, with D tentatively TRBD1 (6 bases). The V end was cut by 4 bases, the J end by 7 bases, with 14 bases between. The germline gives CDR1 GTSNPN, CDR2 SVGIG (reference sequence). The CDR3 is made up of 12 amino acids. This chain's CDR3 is CAWTGEGKEQYF. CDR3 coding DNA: TGTGCCTGGACAGGGGAAGGGAAAGAGCAGTACTTC.

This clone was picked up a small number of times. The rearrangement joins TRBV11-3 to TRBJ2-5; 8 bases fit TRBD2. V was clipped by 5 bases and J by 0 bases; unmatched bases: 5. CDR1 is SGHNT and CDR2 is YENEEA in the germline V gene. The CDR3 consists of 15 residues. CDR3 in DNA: TGTGCCAGCAGCCCCTCGGGAGGGTACCAAGAGACCCAGTACTTC. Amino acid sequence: CASSPSGGYQETQYF.

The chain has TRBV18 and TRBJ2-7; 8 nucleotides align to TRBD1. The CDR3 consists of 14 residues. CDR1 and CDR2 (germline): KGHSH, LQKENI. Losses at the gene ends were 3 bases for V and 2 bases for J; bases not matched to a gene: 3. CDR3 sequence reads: CASSPGTGPYEQYF. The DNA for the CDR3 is TGTGCCAGCTCACCCGGGACAGGACCCTACGAGCAGTACTTC.

CDR3: CAWSVSRLSYGYTF. The CDR3 DNA sequence: TGTGCCTGGAGTGTAAGCCGCCTTTCCTATGGCTACACCTTC. This chain uses TRBV30 with TRBJ1-2; D is unclear. The CDR3 totals 14 residues. Deletions cut 0 bases from V and 4 bases from J, with 12 bases between. From germline, CDR1 is GTSNPN and CDR2 SVGIG (reference sequence).

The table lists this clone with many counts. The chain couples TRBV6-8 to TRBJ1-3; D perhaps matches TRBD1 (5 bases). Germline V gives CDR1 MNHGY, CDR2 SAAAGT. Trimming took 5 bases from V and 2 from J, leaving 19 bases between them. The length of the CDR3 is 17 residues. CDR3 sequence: CASSPPGRRLTGNTIYF. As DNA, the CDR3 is TGTGCCAGCAGTCCTCCGGGACGGAGGCTGACTGGAAACACCATATATTTT.

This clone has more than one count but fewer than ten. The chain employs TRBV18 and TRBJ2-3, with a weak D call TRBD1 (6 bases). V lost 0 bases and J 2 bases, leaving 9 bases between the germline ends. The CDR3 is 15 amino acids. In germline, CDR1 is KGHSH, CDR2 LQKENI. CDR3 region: CASSPPGALTDTQYF. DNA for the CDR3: TGTGCCAGCTCACCACCGGGGGCCCTCACAGATACGCAGTATTTT.

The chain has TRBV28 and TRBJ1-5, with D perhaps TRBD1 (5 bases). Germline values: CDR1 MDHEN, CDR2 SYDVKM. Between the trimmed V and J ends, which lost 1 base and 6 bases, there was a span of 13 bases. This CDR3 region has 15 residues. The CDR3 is CASSLSGSATQPQHF. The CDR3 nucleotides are TGTGCCAGCAGTTTATCAGGGTCGGCTACTCAGCCCCAGCATTTT.